A selection of T cell receptor beta chains follows, all from one sample in a study of spatial heterogeneity in lung cancer. MiXCR, run by TCRdb on the 5' RACE reads, gives a single entry per CDR3 protein. This sample has around 20,000 distinct CDR3 sequences, with more than 8% found just once. The sample in question was PBMCs, obtained at follow-up. The receptor source for this set is a male donor with early-stage non-small cell lung cancer. Both conserved end residues are part of each CDR3. D genes are given only for firm matches. Clone sizes are given selectively: once, few, many, or a class where the clone is expanded.

size | J | V | D | CDR3 | DNA
many | TRBJ2-3 | TRBV20-1 | . | CSARLATNTDTQYF | TGCAGTGCTAGACTAGCCACCAACACAGATACGCAGTATTTT
many | TRBJ2-5 | TRBV7-6 | TRBD2 | CASSLWLAGGLGETQYF | TGTGCCAGCAGCTTATGGCTAGCGGGGGGGCTCGGAGAGACCCAGTACTTC
. | TRBJ2-3 | TRBV3-1 | . | CASSQAGFRTNTQYF | TGTGCCAGCAGCCAAGCTGGCTTCCGCACAAATACGCAGTATTTT
many | TRBJ2-5 | TRBV29-1 | . | CSVPGARRQETQYF | TGCAGCGTCCCGGGGGCGCGTAGACAAGAGACCCAGTACTTC
. | TRBJ1-6 | TRBV6-1 | . | CASSDGGGNSPLHF | TGTGCCAGCAGTGACGGGGGCGGGAATTCACCCCTCCACTTT
many | TRBJ2-1 | TRBV5-1 | . | CASSLGYGNNEQFF | TGCGCCAGCAGCTTGGGGTATGGGAACAATGAGCAGTTCTTC
many | TRBJ1-2 | TRBV4-2 | . | CASSQVSGYGYTF | TGTGCCAGCAGCCAAGTGTCTGGCTATGGCTACACCTTC
. | TRBJ2-1 | TRBV4-1 | TRBD1 | CASSQEGGQGNEQFF | TGCGCCAGCAGCCAAGAGGGGGGACAGGGCAATGAGCAGTTCTTC
once | TRBJ1-2 | TRBV27 | . | CASSFGGIYGYTF | TGTGCCAGCAGTTTTGGGGGGATCTATGGCTACACCTTC
many | TRBJ1-1 | TRBV28 | TRBD1 | CASSPLYRGQVNTEAFF | TGTGCCAGCAGCCCGCTTTACAGGGGGCAGGTGAACACTGAAGCTTTCTTT
many | TRBJ1-5 | TRBV12-5 | . | CASGLPSRHQPQHF | TGTGCTAGTGGTTTGCCCTCAAGACATCAGCCCCAGCATTTT
many | TRBJ2-1 | TRBV6-4 | . | CASSEADSSYNEQFF | TGTGCCAGCAGTGAAGCGGACTCCTCCTACAATGAGCAGTTCTTC
. | TRBJ2-2 | TRBV7-2 | TRBD2 | CASSSTGTTNTGELFF | TGTGCCAGCAGCTCTACCGGGACTACGAACACCGGGGAGCTGTTTTTT
many | TRBJ2-7 | TRBV15 | . | CATSRDRGTRTYEQYF | TGTGCCACCAGCAGAGATAGAGGGACACGCACCTACGAGCAGTACTTC
many | TRBJ2-7 | TRBV3-1 | TRBD1 | CASSTGTGNYEQYF | TGTGCCAGCAGCACCGGGACAGGGAACTACGAGCAGTACTTC
many | TRBJ2-3 | TRBV4-3 | . | CASSQEAWASPTDTQYF | TGCGCCAGCAGCCAGGAAGCCTGGGCTAGCCCCACAGATACGCAGTATTTT
many | TRBJ2-7 | TRBV29-1 | . | CSVERTGSAGEQYF | TGCAGCGTTGAGAGGACAGGGTCAGCGGGGGAGCAGTACTTC
. | TRBJ1-2 | TRBV5-1 | . | CTSSPTLGGDLNGYTF | TGCACCAGCAGCCCGACCCTGGGGGGGGACCTTAATGGCTACACCTTC
few | TRBJ2-3 | TRBV5-1 | . | CASATETSTDTQYF | TGCGCCAGCGCGACGGAGACTAGCACAGATACGCAGTATTTT
few | TRBJ2-3 | TRBV6-6 | . | CASSFSPGYDGTDTQYF | TGTGCCAGCAGTTTTAGCCCCGGTTACGACGGCACAGATACGCAGTATTTT
few | TRBJ2-1 | TRBV5-6 | . | CASSLGGSSYNEQFF | TGTGCCAGCAGCTTAGGCGGTAGCTCCTACAATGAGCAGTTCTTC
many | TRBJ2-1 | TRBV12-3/TRBV12-4 | . | CASRPSSGDEQFF | TGTGCCAGCAGACCCAGTTCCGGAGACGAGCAGTTCTTC
many | TRBJ2-3 | TRBV10-2 | TRBD2 | CASSETSGVTDTQYF | TGCGCCAGCAGTGAGACTAGCGGGGTAACAGATACGCAGTATTTT
. | TRBJ2-7 | TRBV20-1 | TRBD2 | CSARSPGLAGGREQYF | TGCAGTGCTAGATCCCCGGGACTAGCGGGAGGGCGTGAGCAGTACTTC
many | TRBJ1-1 | TRBV18 | TRBD1 | CASSPPGQNEAFF | TGTGCCAGCTCACCACCGGGACAGAATGAAGCTTTCTTT
many | TRBJ2-7 | TRBV7-9 | . | CASSLSLHPYEQYF | TGTGCCAGCAGCTTAAGCCTGCACCCCTACGAGCAGTACTTC
. | TRBJ2-2 | TRBV5-6 | TRBD1 | CASSIGTGADTGELFF | TGTGCCAGCAGCATAGGGACAGGGGCAGACACCGGGGAGCTGTTTTTT
few | TRBJ2-7 | TRBV18 | TRBD2 | CASSPSRGGSYEQYF | TGTGCCAGCTCACCATCACGGGGGGGATCCTACGAGCAGTACTTC
. | TRBJ2-2 | TRBV30 | TRBD2 | CAWSGPGGDTGELFF | TGTGCCTGGAGTGGACCGGGGGGGGACACCGGGGAGCTGTTTTTT
many | TRBJ2-1 | TRBV5-6 | TRBD2 | CASSLVFIAGVTYNEQFF | TGTGCCAGCAGCTTGGTTTTTATAGCGGGAGTGACCTACAATGAGCAGTTCTTC
few | TRBJ1-1 | TRBV6-2/TRBV6-3 | . | CASSYAAMNTEAFF | TGTGCCAGCAGTTATGCAGCCATGAACACTGAAGCTTTCTTT
many | TRBJ1-6 | TRBV11-2 | . | CASSLVVLGPLHF | TGTGCCAGCAGCTTAGTGGTCTTGGGACCCCTCCACTTT
many | TRBJ1-2 | TRBV20-1 | TRBD1 | CSAALGQSYGYTF | TGCAGTGCCGCCCTGGGACAGTCCTATGGCTACACCTTC
many | TRBJ1-6 | TRBV7-9 | . | CASSRILPGQPNSPLHF | TGTGCCAGCAGTCGAATCCTCCCCGGACAGCCAAATTCACCCCTCCACTTT
many | TRBJ2-1 | TRBV7-2 | . | CASSFRRESSYEQFF | TGTGCCAGCAGCTTCCGGAGGGAATCTAGCTATGAGCAGTTCTTC
few | TRBJ2-7 | TRBV27 | . | CASSLVAIRSEQYF | TGTGCCAGCAGTTTAGTTGCAATCCGGTCCGAGCAGTACTTC
. | TRBJ2-2 | TRBV6-5 | TRBD2 | CASSYGSSGGRNTGELFF | TGTGCCAGCAGTTACGGTTCTAGCGGGGGCCGGAACACCGGGGAGCTGTTTTTT
few | TRBJ2-7 | TRBV6-5 | TRBD2 | CASSPHGGAREQYF | TGTGCCAGCAGTCCCCACGGGGGGGCGCGGGAGCAGTACTTC
few | TRBJ1-4 | TRBV3-1 | . | CASSFRDREKLFF | TGTGCCAGCAGCTTCCGGGACCGCGAAAAACTGTTTTTT
. | TRBJ2-3 | TRBV11-2 | . | CASSLGVIDTQYF | TGTGCCAGCAGCTTAGGAGTTATAGATACGCAGTATTTT
medium-sized | TRBJ2-3 | TRBV2 | TRBD2 | CASRKRLAGGSDTQYF | TGTGCCAGCAGGAAGAGGCTAGCGGGGGGGTCGGATACGCAGTATTTT
many | TRBJ2-3 | TRBV19 | . | CASSIAEEDTDTQYF | TGTGCCAGTAGTATAGCTGAGGAGGACACAGATACGCAGTATTTT
many | TRBJ1-6 | TRBV28 | TRBD1 | CASSLTGQGSSPLHF | TGTGCCAGCAGTTTAACGGGACAGGGCTCTTCACCCCTCCACTTT
many | TRBJ2-5 | TRBV18 | TRBD1 | CASSPTGEETQYF | TGTGCCAGCTCCCCGACAGGGGAAGAGACCCAGTACTTC
medium-sized | TRBJ2-4 | TRBV20-1 | . | CSAKVPGVNIQYF | TGCAGTGCTAAGGTTCCTGGTGTTAACATTCAGTACTTC
many | TRBJ1-4 | TRBV11-2 | TRBD1 | CASSTGTGYEKLFF | TGTGCCAGCAGCACCGGGACAGGGTACGAAAAACTGTTTTTT
many | TRBJ2-7 | TRBV5-1 | TRBD1 | CASSLVDRDYEQYF | TGCGCCAGCAGCTTGGTGGACAGGGACTACGAGCAGTACTTC
many | TRBJ2-3 | TRBV27 | TRBD1 | CASSSSYRGDTQYF | TGTGCCAGCAGTTCATCTTACAGGGGCGATACGCAGTATTTT
many | TRBJ2-5 | TRBV30 | TRBD2 | CAWSEDRSSGKWETQYF | TGTGCCTGGAGTGAGGACCGTTCCAGCGGGAAGTGGGAGACCCAGTACTTC
many | TRBJ2-7 | TRBV20-1 | . | CSARDGYEQYF | TGCAGTGCTAGAGACGGCTACGAGCAGTACTTC
large | TRBJ2-1 | TRBV2 | . | CAIPGSRSYNEQFF | TGTGCCATCCCTGGGAGCCGCTCCTACAATGAGCAGTTCTTC